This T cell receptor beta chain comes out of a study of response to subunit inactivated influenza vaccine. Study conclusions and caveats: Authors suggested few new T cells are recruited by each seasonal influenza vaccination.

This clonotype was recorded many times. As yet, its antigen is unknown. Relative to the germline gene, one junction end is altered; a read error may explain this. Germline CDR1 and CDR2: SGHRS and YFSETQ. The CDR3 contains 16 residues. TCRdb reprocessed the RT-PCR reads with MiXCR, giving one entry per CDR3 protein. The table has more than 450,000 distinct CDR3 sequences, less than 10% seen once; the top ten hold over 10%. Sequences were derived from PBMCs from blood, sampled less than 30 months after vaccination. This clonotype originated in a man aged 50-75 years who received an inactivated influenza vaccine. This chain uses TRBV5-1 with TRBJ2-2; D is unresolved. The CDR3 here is CASTLTGPPNTGELFF. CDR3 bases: TGCGCCAGCACCTTGACGGGCCCCCCGAACACCGGGGAGCTGTTTTTT.